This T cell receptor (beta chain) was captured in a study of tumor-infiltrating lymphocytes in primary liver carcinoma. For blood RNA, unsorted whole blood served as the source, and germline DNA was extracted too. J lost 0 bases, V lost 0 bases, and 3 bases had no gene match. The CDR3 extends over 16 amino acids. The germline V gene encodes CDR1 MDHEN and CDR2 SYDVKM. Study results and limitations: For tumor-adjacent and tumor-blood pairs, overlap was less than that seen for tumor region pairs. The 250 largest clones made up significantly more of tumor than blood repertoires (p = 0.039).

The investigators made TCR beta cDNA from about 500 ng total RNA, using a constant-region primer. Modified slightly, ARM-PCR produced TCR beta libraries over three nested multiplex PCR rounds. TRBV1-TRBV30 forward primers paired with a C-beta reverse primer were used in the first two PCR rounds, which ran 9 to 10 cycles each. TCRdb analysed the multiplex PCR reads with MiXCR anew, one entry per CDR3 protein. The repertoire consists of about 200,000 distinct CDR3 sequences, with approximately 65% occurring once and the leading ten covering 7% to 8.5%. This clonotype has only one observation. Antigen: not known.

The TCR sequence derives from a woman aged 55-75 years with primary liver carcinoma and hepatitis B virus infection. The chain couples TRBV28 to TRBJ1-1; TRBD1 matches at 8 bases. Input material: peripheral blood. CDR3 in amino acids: CASSLWTGDMNTEAFF. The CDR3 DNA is TGTGCCAGCAGTTTATGGACAGGGGACATGAACACTGAAGCTTTCTTT.